These 25 T cell receptor beta chains originate from one sample sequenced in a study of T cell responses to AZD1222 COVID-19 vaccine. Data came from immunoSEQ multiplex PCR; TCRdb stores just in-frame clones and leaves some out. Of about 100,000 clones listed, more than 75% are singletons. The input for sequencing was peripheral blood, taken on day 0 of AZD1222 vaccination. Receptors originate from an adult in good health.

This clone was recorded once. The chain has TRBV6-2 or TRBV6-3 and TRBJ1-5; D is undetermined. This CDR3 spans 12 amino acids. Trimming took 3 bases from V and 11 from J, leaving 11 bases between them. Germline V gives CDR1 MNHEY, CDR2 SVGEGT. DNA for the CDR3: TGTGCCAGCAGTTATAGCGGCGCAGCCCAGCATTTT. As protein: CASSYSGAAQHF.

This clone has just a few counts. The rearrangement uses TRBV28 and TRBJ1-6; D is perhaps TRBD1 (5 bases). The CDR3 is made up of 15 amino acids. With 3 bases removed from V and 5 bases from J, the gap between germline ends came to 11 bases. Germline lookup yields CDR1 MDHEN and CDR2 SYDVKM. The CDR3 DNA reads as TGTGCCAGCAGTTTCCAGGGAGTAGATAATTCACCCCTCCACTTT. Translation: CASSFQGVDNSPLHF.

The chain carries TRBV2 and TRBJ2-7, with D tentatively TRBD1 (5 bases). This CDR3 is built from 14 residues. Germline CDR1 is SNHLY and CDR2 is FYNNEI. V was shortened by 1 base and J by 2 bases, with 9 bases between the two germline ends. In nucleotides, the CDR3 is TGTGCCAGCAGTGAAGGAGTAGGGGCCTACGAGCAGTACTTC. Its protein product is CASSEGVGAYEQYF.

CDR3 bases: TGTGCCAGCACTTCAGGGGGCAGTTGGACTAATGAAAAACTGTTTTTT. This encodes CASTSGGSWTNEKLFF. J is TRBJ1-4 and V is TRBV28, with TRBD1 matching 8 bases. Germline trimming cut 7 bases from V and 2 bases from J; bases unmatched to any gene: 9. Germline CDR1 is MDHEN and CDR2 is SYDVKM. The CDR3 length is 16 residues.

The chain couples TRBV7-2 to TRBJ1-3; the D is unclear. V lost 3 bases and J lost 1, with 13 bases in between. Germline values: CDR1 SGHTA, CDR2 FQGNSA. The length of the CDR3 is 16 residues. CDR3 sequence (DNA): TGTGCCAGCAGCTTGTCTCCCATGAATTCTGGAAACACCATATATTTT. It encodes CASSLSPMNSGNTIYF.

The chain combines TRBV6-5 with TRBJ1-3, with TRBD1 as a possible D gene (6 bases). Germline CDR1 MNHEY, CDR2 SVGAGI. The CDR3 extends over 13 amino acids. Deletions cut 7 bases from V and 4 bases from J, with 11 bases between. The CDR3 protein is CASKQGSGNTIYF. CDR3 in DNA: TGTGCCAGCAAACAGGGATCCGGAAACACCATATATTTT.

This chain uses TRBV7-3 with TRBJ2-1; 10 nucleotides match TRBD2. V gave up 0 bases and J gave up 4 bases; unmatched junction bases: 3. This CDR3 region has 16 residues. Per germline, CDR1 SGHTA and CDR2 FQGTGA. CDR3 in amino acids: CASSLTSGGPYNEQFF. CDR3 DNA: TGTGCCAGCAGCTTAACTAGCGGGGGGCCTTACAATGAGCAGTTCTTC.

J is TRBJ2-3 and V is TRBV29-1; 11 bases fit TRBD2. The CDR3 is made up of 16 amino acids. J was trimmed by 0 bases and V by 6 bases; bases with no gene match: 8. Looked up from germline, CDR1 is SQVTM and CDR2 is ANQGSEA. CDR3 coding DNA: TGCAGCGTCAAGGGGCTAGCGGGGGGCAGCACAGATACGCAGTATTTT. Its protein is CSVKGLAGGSTDTQYF.

The chain employs TRBV29-1 and TRBJ1-4; possible D gene TRBD1, 5 bases. The CDR3 length is 13 residues. V lost 7 bases and J lost 10, with 19 bases in between. Per germline, CDR1 SQVTM and CDR2 ANQGSEA. Here the CDR3 DNA reads TGCAGCGCTGGGACGGGATTCACGGGAAAACTGTTTTTT. Translation gives CSAGTGFTGKLFF.

The genes are TRBV2 and TRBJ2-2; the D gene is possibly TRBD2 (6 bases). Germline V gene lookup returns CDR1 SNHLY and CDR2 FYNNEI. The ends were cut back, 5 bases at V and 6 bases at J, with 16 bases in the middle. The CDR3 consists of 15 residues. The CDR3 nucleotides read TGTGCCAGCAGTCCTTGGGGGGATCCTTCCGGGGAGCTGTTTTTT. It is translated as CASSPWGDPSGELFF.

The chain employs TRBV11-1 and TRBJ1-6, with 7 bases matching TRBD1. The CDR3 has 14 residues. V dropped 4 bases and J dropped 7; count of bases not matched to a gene: 4. The germline V gene has CDR1 SGHAT and CDR2 FQDESV (reference sequence). The CDR3 is CASSWDSVNSPLHF. The CDR3 coding sequence is TGTGCCAGCAGCTGGGACAGCGTGAATTCACCCCTCCACTTT.

J is TRBJ1-2 and V is TRBV4-2; the D is unclear. V lost 7 bases and J 6 bases, leaving 15 bases between the germline ends. The germline gives CDR1 LGHNA, CDR2 YNFKEQ. The CDR3 extends over 13 amino acids. The DNA of the CDR3 is TGTGCCAGCAACCCCGCTAGAGGGAATGGCTACACCTTC. Translating gives CASNPARGNGYTF.

V gene TRBV6-6 combines with J gene TRBJ1-1, with D possibly being TRBD1 (6 bases). Germline V gene data show CDR1 as MNHNY and CDR2 as SVGAGI (reference sequence). There are 16 residues in the CDR3. The germline V and J ends were trimmed by 7 bases and 5 bases, with 23 bases remaining between them. CDR3 sequence reads: CASIQGTTPRRTEAFF. CDR3 sequence (DNA): TGTGCCAGCATCCAAGGGACAACCCCTAGGAGGACTGAAGCTTTCTTT.

The rearrangement uses TRBV7-8 and TRBJ2-7; 9 bases map to TRBD2. The V and J ends lost 1 base and 3 bases, in that order; junction bases with no gene match: 7. CDR3 size: 16 residues. In germline, CDR1 is SGHVS, CDR2 FQNEAQ. For the CDR3, the DNA is TGTGCCAGCAGCTTAGACCGCCTAGCGGGGAACTACGAGCAGTACTTC. Translated, it gives CASSLDRLAGNYEQYF.

The J gene is TRBJ1-1, the V gene TRBV10-3; D is unresolved. Deletions cut 5 bases from V and 8 bases from J, with 12 bases between. CDR3 length equals 12 residues. CDR1 and CDR2 (germline): ENHRY, SYGVKD. The CDR3 loop reads CAISPSPAEAFF. The CDR3 coding sequence is TGTGCCATCAGTCCGTCCCCCGCCGAAGCTTTCTTT.

This clone has only one observation. The gene calls are TRBV2 and TRBJ1-5; a possible D gene is TRBD1 (5 bases). The CDR3 consists of 13 residues. V lost 4 bases and J 7 bases, leaving 11 bases between the germline ends. Germline V lookup: CDR1 SNHLY, CDR2 FYNNEI. DNA for the CDR3: TGTGCCAGCAGTGTAAAGAGGGGCCAGCCCCAGCATTTT. As protein: CASSVKRGQPQHF.

This chain uses TRBV5-5 with TRBJ1-5; maybe TRBD1 (5 bases). The CDR3 has 13 residues. Germline loops: CDR1 SGHKS, CDR2 YYEKEE (reference sequence). V gave up 2 bases and J gave up 5 bases, with 8 bases separating them. The CDR3 sequence is CASSFQGHQPQHF. The CDR3 DNA sequence: TGTGCCAGCAGCTTTCAGGGACATCAGCCCCAGCATTTT.

This clone appeared once. The chain carries TRBV11-3 and TRBJ2-7; D is unclear. The CDR3 contains 10 residues. The V gene lost 8 bases and the J gene lost 7 bases, with 9 bases spanning the gap. Germline V gene data show CDR1 as SGHNT and CDR2 as YENEEA. The DNA for the CDR3 is TGTGCCAGCCCCTCCCTTGAGCAGTACTTC. It specifies CASPSLEQYF.

The V call is TRBV5-8, the J call TRBJ2-3, with D possibly TRBD2 on 6 matching bases. With 4 bases removed from V and 1 base from J, the gap between germline ends came to 13 bases. Germline assignment: CDR1 SGHTS and CDR2 YDEGEE. The CDR3 length is 15 residues. CDR3 nucleotides: TGTGCCAGCAGCCCTGCGGGGCTTGGCACAGATACGCAGTATTTT. The encoded protein is CASSPAGLGTDTQYF.

The rearrangement joins TRBV5-6 to TRBJ2-7; 7 bases match TRBD2. The CDR3 length is 14 residues. Unmatched junction bases numbered 7, after V lost 7 bases and J lost 0 bases. Looked up from germline, CDR1 is SGHDT and CDR2 is YYEEEE. The CDR3 loop is CASLGGGSSYEQYF. In DNA, the CDR3 is TGTGCCAGCCTCGGCGGCGGGAGCTCCTACGAGCAGTACTTC.

The count of this clone is one. The chain links TRBV7-6 to TRBJ1-2; 11 bases are a match to TRBD1. The length of the CDR3 is 18 residues. V was pared by 5 bases and J by 0 bases, with 11 bases of the junction left unmatched. Germline V CDR1 and CDR2: SGHVS, FNYEAQ. DNA for the CDR3: TGTGCCAGCAGCCGTCTCCCGGGACAGGGGGTAGCTAACTATGGCTACACCTTC. Its protein is CASSRLPGQGVANYGYTF. The entire variable domain, with the rest obtained from reference TRBV7-6 and TRBJ1-2, is as follows: GAGVSQSPRYKVTKRGQDVALRCDPISGHVSLYWYRQALGQGPEFLTYFNYEAQQDKSGLPNDRFSAERPEGSISTLTIQRTEQRDSAMYRCASSRLPGQGVANYGYTFGSGTRLTVV.

This clone was observed once. V usage is TRBV6-1 and J usage is TRBJ1-2; 7 nucleotides agree with TRBD1. The CDR3 loop spans 14 amino acids. The junction had 3 bases not matched to a gene; V was cut back by 3 bases and J by 2 bases. Germline loops: CDR1 MNHNS, CDR2 SASEGT. DNA of the CDR3: TGTGCCAGCAGTGAGGGGACAGTGAACTATGGCTACACCTTC. It codes for CASSEGTVNYGYTF.

This clone was seen only once. The chain combines TRBV11-2 with TRBJ2-1; TRBD1 agrees at 9 bases. Germline V gives CDR1 SGHAT, CDR2 FQNNGV. The trim removed 5 bases at V and 5 bases at J, leaving 10 bases unmatched. The CDR3 is made up of 16 amino acids. In DNA, the CDR3 is TGTGCCAGCAGCCTAGCCGGGACAGGGCAAAACAATGAGCAGTTCTTC. As protein: CASSLAGTGQNNEQFF.

This clone showed up just a few times. Other nucleotide sequences in the sample specify the same CDR3. V and J are TRBV7-8 and TRBJ1-5; 7 nucleotides line up with TRBD1. J gave up 4 bases and V 5 bases, and 5 bases lay outside the gene matches. Germline CDR1 SGHVS, CDR2 FQNEAQ. The CDR3 has 14 residues. CDR3 in DNA: TGTGCCAGCAGCCTTAACAGGGGAAATCAGCCCCAGCATTTT. Translation: CASSLNRGNQPQHF. Combining the CDR3 with reference TRBV7-8 and TRBJ1-5 gives the whole variable domain GAGVSQSPRYKVAKRGQDVALRCDPISGHVSLFWYQQALGQGPEFLTYFQNEAQLDKSGLPSDRFFAERPEGSVSTLKIQRTQQEDSAVYLCASSLNRGNQPQHFGDGTRLSIL.

The rearrangement uses TRBV2 and TRBJ1-1, with D perhaps TRBD1 (5 bases). Germline values: CDR1 SNHLY, CDR2 FYNNEI. The length of the CDR3 is 18 residues. The V end was cut by 2 bases, the J end by 3 bases, with 22 bases between. The CDR3 loop is CASSEPPGRGGGYTEAFF. The CDR3 DNA reads as TGTGCCAGCAGTGAACCCCCTGGAAGGGGCGGAGGGTACACTGAAGCTTTCTTT.